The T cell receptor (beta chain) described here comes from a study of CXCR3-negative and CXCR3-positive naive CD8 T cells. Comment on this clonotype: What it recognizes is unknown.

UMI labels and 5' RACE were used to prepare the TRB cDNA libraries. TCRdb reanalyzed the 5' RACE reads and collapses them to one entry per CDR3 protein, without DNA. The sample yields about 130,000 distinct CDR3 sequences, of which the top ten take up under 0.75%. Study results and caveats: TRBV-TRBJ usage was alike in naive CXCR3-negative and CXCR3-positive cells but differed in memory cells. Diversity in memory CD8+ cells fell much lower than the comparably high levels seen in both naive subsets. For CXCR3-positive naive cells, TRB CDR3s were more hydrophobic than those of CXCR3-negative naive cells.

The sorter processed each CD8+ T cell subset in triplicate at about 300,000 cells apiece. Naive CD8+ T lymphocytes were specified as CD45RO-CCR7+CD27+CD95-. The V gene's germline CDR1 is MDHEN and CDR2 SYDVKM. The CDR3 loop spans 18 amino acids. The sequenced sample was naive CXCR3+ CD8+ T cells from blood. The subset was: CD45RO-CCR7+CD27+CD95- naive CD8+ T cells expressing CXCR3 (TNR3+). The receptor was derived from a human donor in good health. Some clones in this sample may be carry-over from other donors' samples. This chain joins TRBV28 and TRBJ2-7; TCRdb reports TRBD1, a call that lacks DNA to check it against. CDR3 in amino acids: CASRHPHGGDQSSYEQYF.